This T cell receptor beta chain emerged from a study of blood T cell repertoires in COVID-19. Study summary: Sites across the United States, Italy and Spain contributed samples from acute and convalescent COVID-19.

Participants, 18 to 89 years old, spanned 24 US areas. Trimming left V 0 bases short and J 7 bases short, with 12 bases between. The CDR3 consists of 15 residues. From germline, CDR1 is LGHDT and CDR2 YNNKEL (reference sequence). Per the study methods: By means of reference gene primer amplification, nucleated cell counts were estimated. Some clones are missing from TCRdb's copy, which holds only in-frame ones; the method was immunoSEQ multiplex PCR. D and trimming were read from the DNA, whereas the V and J calls and clone size are those reported in that table. This table holds some 220,000 clones, roughly nine tenths found once.

The sequence came from a young woman in a cohort exposed to, infected with or recovered from COVID-19 (not recorded which). This chain uses TRBV3-1 (or the pseudogene TRBV3-2) with TRBJ1-4, with D maybe TRBD1 (6 bases). The sample consisted of PBMCs or T cells enriched from blood (not recorded which). The chain's CDR3 is CASSQDRGAGEKLFF. The DNA of the CDR3 is TGTGCCAGCAGCCAAGATCGGGGGGCGGGTGAAAAACTGTTTTTT.